The rows below give T cell receptor beta chains drawn from one sample of a study of blood T cell repertoires in COVID-19. Repertoires were generated with immunoSEQ multiplex PCR, while TCRdb's copy carries only in-frame clones and drops some. Counted here are roughly 520,000 clones, around 87% occurring once; the ten biggest clones make up 1.8%. Source material: PBMCs or T cells enriched from blood (not recorded which). The receptors were sampled from a woman aged 40 to 55 who had recovered from COVID-19. The CDR3 runs from the conserved cysteine through the conserved F or W. The D gene is left open where the match is weak. Clone size, where shown, is once, few, many, or a class for clones that have expanded.

clone_size: .
j_call: TRBJ1-1
d_call: .
v_call: TRBV29-1
cdr3_aa: CSVGPGLNTEAFF
cdr3_nt: TGCAGCGTTGGGCCCGGGTTGAACACTGAAGCTTTCTTT

clone_size: .
j_call: TRBJ1-2
d_call: .
v_call: TRBV14
cdr3_aa: CASSQDPGFGNYGYTF
cdr3_nt: TGTGCCAGCAGCCAAGATCCAGGGTTCGGGAACTATGGCTACACCTTC

clone_size: once
j_call: TRBJ1-2
d_call: TRBD1
v_call: TRBV29-1
cdr3_aa: CSVEDGRGYGYTF
cdr3_nt: TGCAGCGTTGAAGACGGCAGGGGGTATGGCTACACCTTC

clone_size: .
j_call: TRBJ2-3
d_call: .
v_call: TRBV19
cdr3_aa: CASGAREPLGPDTQYF
cdr3_nt: TGTGCCAGTGGGGCCCGGGAGCCCCTAGGGCCTGATACGCAGTATTTT

clone_size: .
j_call: TRBJ2-5
d_call: TRBD2
v_call: TRBV9
cdr3_aa: CASSVATGGRETQYF
cdr3_nt: TGTGCCAGCAGCGTAGCGACGGGAGGGCGGGAGACCCAGTACTTC

clone_size: .
j_call: TRBJ2-1
d_call: TRBD2
v_call: TRBV24-1
cdr3_aa: CATSDPRGLAGADEQFF
cdr3_nt: TGTGCCACCAGTGATCCCCGGGGACTAGCGGGAGCGGATGAGCAGTTCTTC

clone_size: .
j_call: TRBJ2-7
d_call: TRBD1
v_call: TRBV5-1
cdr3_aa: CASSLAPSLDRDLYEQYF
cdr3_nt: TGCGCCAGCAGCTTGGCGCCTTCCCTTGACAGGGACCTATACGAGCAGTACTTC

clone_size: .
j_call: TRBJ2-5
d_call: TRBD2
v_call: TRBV5-4
cdr3_aa: CASSLGSGGGHQETQYF
cdr3_nt: TGTGCCAGCAGCTTGGGATCGGGAGGAGGCCACCAAGAGACCCAGTACTTC

clone_size: .
j_call: TRBJ1-1
d_call: .
v_call: TRBV4-3
cdr3_aa: CASSPEGRGLAFF
cdr3_nt: TGCGCCAGCAGCCCCGAAGGCAGGGGTCTAGCTTTCTTT

clone_size: .
j_call: TRBJ2-1
d_call: TRBD2
v_call: TRBV2
cdr3_aa: CASRGLAPYNEQFF
cdr3_nt: TGTGCCAGCAGGGGACTAGCCCCCTACAATGAGCAGTTCTTC

clone_size: .
j_call: TRBJ2-3
d_call: TRBD2
v_call: TRBV5-1
cdr3_aa: CASSIRTSGVSTDTQYF
cdr3_nt: TGCGCCAGCAGCATACGGACTAGCGGGGTTAGCACAGATACGCAGTATTTT

clone_size: .
j_call: TRBJ2-7
d_call: TRBD2
v_call: TRBV24-1
cdr3_aa: CATSDSPGTSGSYEQYF
cdr3_nt: TGTGCCACCAGTGATTCCCCCGGGACTAGCGGGAGCTACGAGCAGTACTTC

clone_size: few
j_call: TRBJ1-1
d_call: .
v_call: TRBV4-3
cdr3_aa: CASSQDGEMNTEAFF
cdr3_nt: TGCGCCAGCAGCCAAGACGGGGAGATGAACACTGAAGCTTTCTTT

clone_size: .
j_call: TRBJ1-1
d_call: .
v_call: TRBV25-1
cdr3_aa: CASSAGANTEAFF
cdr3_nt: TGTGCCAGCAGTGCAGGGGCGAACACTGAAGCTTTCTTT

clone_size: .
j_call: TRBJ2-7
d_call: .
v_call: TRBV6-5
cdr3_aa: CASFPSYEQYF
cdr3_nt: TGTGCCAGCTTTCCTTCCTACGAGCAGTACTTC

clone_size: .
j_call: TRBJ1-5
d_call: TRBD1
v_call: TRBV15
cdr3_aa: CATSLGTGDNQPQHF
cdr3_nt: TGTGCCACCAGCTTGGGGACAGGGGACAATCAGCCCCAGCATTTT

clone_size: .
j_call: TRBJ1-5
d_call: .
v_call: TRBV18
cdr3_aa: CASSPAGNSNQPQHF
cdr3_nt: TGTGCCAGCTCACCGGCAGGGAATAGCAATCAGCCCCAGCATTTT

clone_size: .
j_call: TRBJ2-2
d_call: TRBD2
v_call: TRBV4-3
cdr3_aa: CASSQELLAPLNTGELFF
cdr3_nt: TGCGCCAGCAGCCAAGAGTTACTAGCGCCCCTGAACACCGGGGAGCTGTTTTTT

clone_size: .
j_call: TRBJ1-1
d_call: .
v_call: TRBV7-9
cdr3_aa: CASSPDLLNTEAFF
cdr3_nt: TGTGCCAGCAGCCCGGACTTGCTAAACACTGAAGCTTTCTTT

clone_size: .
j_call: TRBJ2-3
d_call: TRBD2
v_call: TRBV7-8
cdr3_aa: CASSFGGGRWTSSTDTQYF
cdr3_nt: TGTGCCAGCAGCTTTGGGGGAGGGCGGTGGACTTCTAGCACAGATACGCAGTATTTT

clone_size: .
j_call: TRBJ2-7
d_call: TRBD1
v_call: TRBV27
cdr3_aa: CASSFGQGANEQYF
cdr3_nt: TGTGCCAGCAGCTTCGGACAGGGGGCAAACGAGCAGTACTTC

clone_size: .
j_call: TRBJ2-1
d_call: TRBD2
v_call: TRBV7-8
cdr3_aa: CASSIPSGTYHNEQFF
cdr3_nt: TGTGCCAGCAGCATCCCGAGCGGGACTTACCACAATGAGCAGTTCTTC

clone_size: .
j_call: TRBJ2-1
d_call: TRBD1
v_call: TRBV18
cdr3_aa: CASSPPREAKDRGERSGTYNEQFF
cdr3_nt: TGTGCCAGCTCACCCCCGAGGGAGGCGAAGGACAGGGGAGAGCGGAGTGGGACCTACAATGAGCAGTTCTTC

clone_size: .
j_call: TRBJ1-2
d_call: TRBD1
v_call: TRBV6-2/TRBV6-3
cdr3_aa: CASSTRTGGYGYTF
cdr3_nt: TGTGCCAGCAGTACGCGGACAGGGGGGTATGGCTACACCTTC

clone_size: .
j_call: TRBJ2-7
d_call: TRBD2
v_call: TRBV10-3
cdr3_aa: CAITRLAGGSYEQYF
cdr3_nt: TGTGCCATCACCCGACTAGCGGGAGGCTCCTACGAGCAGTACTTC

clone_size: many
j_call: TRBJ1-1
d_call: .
v_call: TRBV7-9
cdr3_aa: CASSDTNQGTGGGAFF
cdr3_nt: TGTGCCAGCAGCGATACGAATCAAGGGACGGGTGGAGGGGCTTTCTTT

clone_size: .
j_call: TRBJ2-7
d_call: TRBD2
v_call: TRBV19
cdr3_aa: CASSLGLAGTYEQYF
cdr3_nt: TGTGCCAGTAGTCTCGGACTAGCGGGGACCTACGAGCAGTACTTC

clone_size: .
j_call: TRBJ1-6
d_call: .
v_call: TRBV13
cdr3_aa: CASSPVSGLGADSPLHF
cdr3_nt: TGTGCCAGCAGCCCCGTCAGTGGTCTGGGGGCTGATTCACCCCTCCACTTT

clone_size: .
j_call: TRBJ1-3
d_call: .
v_call: TRBV5-5
cdr3_aa: CASTGLGSFSGNTIYF
cdr3_nt: TGTGCCAGCACGGGTCTCGGCAGTTTCTCTGGAAACACCATATATTTT

clone_size: .
j_call: TRBJ2-1
d_call: .
v_call: TRBV12-3/TRBV12-4
cdr3_aa: CASRRIDSEQFF
cdr3_nt: TGTGCCAGCAGACGCATTGATAGTGAGCAGTTCTTC

clone_size: .
j_call: TRBJ2-1
d_call: TRBD1
v_call: TRBV2
cdr3_aa: CADLKGGNNNEQFF
cdr3_nt: TGTGCCGACTTGAAAGGGGGCAATAACAATGAGCAGTTCTTC

clone_size: .
j_call: TRBJ2-5
d_call: TRBD1
v_call: TRBV3-1/TRBV3-2
cdr3_aa: CASSPGQGLRTQETQYF
cdr3_nt: TGTGCCAGCAGCCCGGGACAGGGATTAAGGACCCAAGAGACCCAGTACTTC

clone_size: once
j_call: TRBJ2-7
d_call: TRBD2
v_call: TRBV6-2/TRBV6-3
cdr3_aa: CASSSLSGRSYEQYF
cdr3_nt: TGTGCCAGCAGTTCCCTTAGCGGGAGGAGCTACGAGCAGTACTTC

clone_size: once
j_call: TRBJ2-2
d_call: .
v_call: TRBV5-5
cdr3_aa: CASSFPESSDGGELFF
cdr3_nt: TGTGCCAGCAGTTTCCCGGAGAGTAGTGATGGCGGGGAGCTGTTTTTT

clone_size: .
j_call: TRBJ1-2
d_call: .
v_call: TRBV5-6
cdr3_aa: CASSTMTGLGYTF
cdr3_nt: TGTGCCAGCAGCACCATGACAGGTTTGGGCTACACCTTC

clone_size: .
j_call: TRBJ2-1
d_call: .
v_call: TRBV18
cdr3_aa: CASSPGGHDEQFF
cdr3_nt: TGTGCCAGCTCACCGGGAGGCCACGATGAGCAGTTCTTC

clone_size: .
j_call: TRBJ2-5
d_call: .
v_call: TRBV2
cdr3_aa: CASSFGLQETQYF
cdr3_nt: TGTGCCAGCAGTTTCGGTCTCCAAGAGACCCAGTACTTC

clone_size: .
j_call: TRBJ2-2
d_call: .
v_call: TRBV5-4
cdr3_aa: CASSSLPRYAPPNTGELFF
cdr3_nt: TGTGCCAGCAGCTCCCTCCCCCGCTACGCCCCTCCGAACACCGGGGAGCTGTTTTTT

clone_size: .
j_call: TRBJ2-5
d_call: TRBD2
v_call: TRBV2
cdr3_aa: CASTTSGLRETQYF
cdr3_nt: TGTGCCAGCACAACTAGCGGGTTGAGGGAGACCCAGTACTTC

clone_size: .
j_call: TRBJ1-6
d_call: TRBD1
v_call: TRBV30
cdr3_aa: CAWIKRDSNSPLHF
cdr3_nt: TGTGCCTGGATTAAAAGGGACAGCAATTCACCCCTCCACTTT

clone_size: .
j_call: TRBJ2-1
d_call: TRBD2
v_call: TRBV5-4
cdr3_aa: CASSLRRSGRIDEQFF
cdr3_nt: TGTGCCAGCAGCTTGCGGCGTAGCGGGAGAATCGATGAGCAGTTCTTC

clone_size: .
j_call: TRBJ2-7
d_call: TRBD1
v_call: TRBV6-5
cdr3_aa: CASGQGSTYEQYF
cdr3_nt: TGTGCCAGCGGACAGGGGTCTACCTACGAGCAGTACTTC